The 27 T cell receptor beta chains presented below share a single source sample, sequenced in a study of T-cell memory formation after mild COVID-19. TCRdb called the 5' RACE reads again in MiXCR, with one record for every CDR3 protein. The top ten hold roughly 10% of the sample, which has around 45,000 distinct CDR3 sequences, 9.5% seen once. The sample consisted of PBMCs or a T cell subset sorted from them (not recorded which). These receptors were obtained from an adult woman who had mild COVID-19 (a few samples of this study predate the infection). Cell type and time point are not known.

The CDR3 reads CASSHFGQNTGELFF. The CDR3, as DNA: TGTGCCAGCAGCCATTTTGGACAGAACACCGGGGAGCTGTTTTTT. The rearrangement joins TRBV3-1 to TRBJ2-2, with TRBD1 as a possible D gene (5 bases). Trimming cost V 3 bases and J 1 base, with 9 bases left between them. The length of the CDR3 is 15 residues. CDR1 is LGHDT, CDR2 YNNKEL, per germline (reference sequence). The variable domain in full, with the rest retrieved from reference TRBV3-1 and TRBJ2-2, is DTAVSQTPKYLVTQMGNDKSIKCEQNLGHDTMYWYKQDSKKFLKIMFSYNNKELIINETVPNRFSPKSPDKAHLNLHINSLELGDSAVYFCASSHFGQNTGELFFGEGSRLTVL.

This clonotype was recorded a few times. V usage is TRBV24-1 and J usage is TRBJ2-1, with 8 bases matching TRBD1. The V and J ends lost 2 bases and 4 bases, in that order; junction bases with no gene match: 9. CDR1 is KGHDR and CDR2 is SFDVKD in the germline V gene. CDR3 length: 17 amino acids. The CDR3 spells CATSDYDRDRSYNEQFF. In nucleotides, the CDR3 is TGTGCCACCAGTGATTACGACCGGGACAGGTCTTACAATGAGCAGTTCTTC.

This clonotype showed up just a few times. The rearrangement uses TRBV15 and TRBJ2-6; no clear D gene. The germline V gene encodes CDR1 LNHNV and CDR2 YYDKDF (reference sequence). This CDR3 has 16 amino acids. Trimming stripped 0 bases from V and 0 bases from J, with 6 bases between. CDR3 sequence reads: CATSRDLGSGANVLTF. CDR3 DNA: TGTGCCACCAGCAGAGATCTAGGCTCTGGGGCCAACGTCCTGACTTTC. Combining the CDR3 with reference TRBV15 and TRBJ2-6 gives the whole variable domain DAMVIQNPRYQVTQFGKPVTLSCSQTLNHNVMYWYQQKSSQAPKLLFHYYDKDFNNEADTPDNFQSRRPNTSFCFLDIRSPGLGDTAMYLCATSRDLGSGANVLTFGAGSRLTVL.

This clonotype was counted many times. CDR3 sequence (DNA): TGCAGCATCAAGAGGGTAGCGGGAGAAGATACGCAGTATTTT. Encoded protein: CSIKRVAGEDTQYF. This rearrangement joins TRBV29-1 to TRBJ2-3, with 9 bases that match TRBD2. The V and J ends lost 8 bases and 5 bases, in that order; junction bases with no gene match: 11. Looked up from germline, CDR1 is SQVTM and CDR2 is ANQGSEA. The CDR3 contains 14 residues.

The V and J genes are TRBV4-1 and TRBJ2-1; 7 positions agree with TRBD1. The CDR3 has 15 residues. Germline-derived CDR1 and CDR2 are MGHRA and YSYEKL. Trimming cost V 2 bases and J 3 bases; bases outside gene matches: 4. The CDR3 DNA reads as TGCGCCAGCAGCCAATCGACAGGGTTCTACAATGAGCAGTTCTTC. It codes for CASSQSTGFYNEQFF.

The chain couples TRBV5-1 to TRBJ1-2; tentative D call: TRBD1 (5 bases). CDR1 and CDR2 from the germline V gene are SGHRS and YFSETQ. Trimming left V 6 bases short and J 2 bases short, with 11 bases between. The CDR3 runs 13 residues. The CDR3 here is CASTPEGNYGYTF. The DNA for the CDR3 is TGCGCCAGCACCCCTGAGGGGAACTATGGCTACACCTTC.

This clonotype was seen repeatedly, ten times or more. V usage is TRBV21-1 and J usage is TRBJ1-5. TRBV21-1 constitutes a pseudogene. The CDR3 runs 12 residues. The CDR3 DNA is TGTGCCAGCAGCAAAGTTAGTCAGCCCCAGCATTTT. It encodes CASSKVSQPQHF.

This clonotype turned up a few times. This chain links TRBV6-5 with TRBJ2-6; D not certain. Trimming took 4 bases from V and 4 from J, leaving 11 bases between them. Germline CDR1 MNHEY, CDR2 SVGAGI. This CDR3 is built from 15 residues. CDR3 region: CASSLGSGGANVLTF. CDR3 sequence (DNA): TGTGCCAGCAGTTTAGGATCTGGGGGGGCCAACGTCCTGACTTTC.

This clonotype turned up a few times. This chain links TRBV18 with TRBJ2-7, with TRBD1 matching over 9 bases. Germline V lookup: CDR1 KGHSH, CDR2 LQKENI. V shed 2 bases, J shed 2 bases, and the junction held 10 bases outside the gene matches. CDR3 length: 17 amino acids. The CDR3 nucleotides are TGTGCCAGCTCACCAACACGAACGGGACAGGGAACCTACGAGCAGTACTTC. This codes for CASSPTRTGQGTYEQYF.

The CDR3 is CASSKTGGAYNEQFF. The CDR3 coding sequence is TGTGCCAGCAGCAAGACAGGGGGCGCCTACAATGAGCAGTTCTTC. The chain has TRBV5-5 and TRBJ2-1; 10 nucleotides match TRBD1. This CDR3 spans 15 amino acids. CDR1 is SGHKS and CDR2 is YYEKEE in the germline V gene (reference sequence). Trimming cost V 4 bases and J 2 bases; bases outside gene matches: 3.

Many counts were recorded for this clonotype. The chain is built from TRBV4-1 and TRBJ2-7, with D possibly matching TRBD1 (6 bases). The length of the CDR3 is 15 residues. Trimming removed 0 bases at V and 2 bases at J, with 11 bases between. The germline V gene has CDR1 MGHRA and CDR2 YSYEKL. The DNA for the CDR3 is TGCGCCAGCAGCCAAGAAGGGGGTTTACCCTACGAGCAGTACTTC. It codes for CASSQEGGLPYEQYF.

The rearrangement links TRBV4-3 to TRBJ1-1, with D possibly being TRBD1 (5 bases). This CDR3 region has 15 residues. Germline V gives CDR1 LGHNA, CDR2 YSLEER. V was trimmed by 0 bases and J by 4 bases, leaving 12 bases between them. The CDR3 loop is CASSQDRASGTEAFF. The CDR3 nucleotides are TGCGCCAGCAGCCAAGACAGGGCGTCAGGCACTGAAGCTTTCTTT.

The CDR3 is CASKRGLIYNEQFF. Here the CDR3 DNA reads TGTGCCAGCAAAAGGGGACTAATATACAATGAGCAGTTCTTC. The rearrangement links TRBV3-1 to TRBJ2-1, with 7 bases that match TRBD2. Trimming removed 7 bases from V and 4 bases from J; junction bases left unmatched: 7. The CDR3 is 14 residues long. Germline V lookup: CDR1 LGHDT, CDR2 YNNKEL (reference sequence).

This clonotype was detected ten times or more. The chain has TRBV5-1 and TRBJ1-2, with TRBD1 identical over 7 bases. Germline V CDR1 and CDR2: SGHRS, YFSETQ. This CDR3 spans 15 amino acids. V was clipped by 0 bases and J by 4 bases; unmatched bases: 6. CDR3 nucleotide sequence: TGCGCCAGCAGCTTGGACAGGGGTGGTCCCTATGGCTACACCTTC. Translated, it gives CASSLDRGGPYGYTF. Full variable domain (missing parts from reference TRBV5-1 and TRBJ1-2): KAGVTQTPRYLIKTRGQQVTLSCSPISGHRSVSWYQQTPGQGLQFLFEYFSETQRNKGNFPGRFSGRQFSNSRSEMNVSTLELGDSALYLCASSLDRGGPYGYTFGSGTRLTVV.

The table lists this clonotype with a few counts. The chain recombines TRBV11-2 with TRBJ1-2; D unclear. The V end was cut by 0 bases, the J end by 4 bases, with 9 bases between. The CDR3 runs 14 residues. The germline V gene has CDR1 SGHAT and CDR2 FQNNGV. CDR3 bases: TGTGCCAGCAGCTTAGAATCCAGGTTCTATGGCTACACCTTC. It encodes CASSLESRFYGYTF.

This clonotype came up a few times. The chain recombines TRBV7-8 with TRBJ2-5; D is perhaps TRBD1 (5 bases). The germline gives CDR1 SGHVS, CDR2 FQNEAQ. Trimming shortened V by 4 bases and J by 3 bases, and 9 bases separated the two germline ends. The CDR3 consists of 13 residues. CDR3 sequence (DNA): TGTGCCAGCAGCTATCCCAGGGAAGAGACCCAGTACTTC. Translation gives CASSYPREETQYF.

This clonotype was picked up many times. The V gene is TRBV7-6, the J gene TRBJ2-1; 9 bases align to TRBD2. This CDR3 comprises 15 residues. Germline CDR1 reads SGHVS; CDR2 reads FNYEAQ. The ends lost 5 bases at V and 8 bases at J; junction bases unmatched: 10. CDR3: CASSPIAGGGDEQFF. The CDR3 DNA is TGTGCCAGCAGCCCGATAGCGGGCGGGGGGGATGAGCAGTTCTTC.

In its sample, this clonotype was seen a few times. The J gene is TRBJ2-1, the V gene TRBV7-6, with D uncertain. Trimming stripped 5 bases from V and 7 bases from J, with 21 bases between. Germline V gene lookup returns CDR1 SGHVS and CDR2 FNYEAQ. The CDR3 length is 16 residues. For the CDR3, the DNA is TGTGCCAGCAGCCCCATACTGGGCCACACTAAGAATGAGCAGTTCTTC. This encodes CASSPILGHTKNEQFF.

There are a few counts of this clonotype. CDR3 region: CASSASPYRQETQYF. CDR3 sequence (DNA): TGTGCCAGCAGCGCAAGCCCTTATAGACAAGAGACCCAGTACTTC. V usage is TRBV9 and J usage is TRBJ2-5; no clear D. With 3 bases removed from V and 2 bases from J, the gap between germline ends came to 14 bases. CDR3 length: 15 residues. CDR1 SGDLS and CDR2 YYNGEE come from the germline V gene.

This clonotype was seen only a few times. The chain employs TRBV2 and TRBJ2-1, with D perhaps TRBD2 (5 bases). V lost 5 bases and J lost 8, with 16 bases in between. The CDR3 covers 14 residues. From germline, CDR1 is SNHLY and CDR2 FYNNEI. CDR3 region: CASSQRVTSDEQFF. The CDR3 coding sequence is TGTGCCAGCAGTCAGAGGGTTACAAGCGATGAGCAGTTCTTC.

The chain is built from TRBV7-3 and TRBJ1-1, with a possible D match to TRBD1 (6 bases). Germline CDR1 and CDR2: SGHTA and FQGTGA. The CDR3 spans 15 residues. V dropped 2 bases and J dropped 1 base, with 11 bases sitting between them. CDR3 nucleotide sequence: TGTGCCAGCAGCTTATACGGGGGCCCGAACACTGAAGCTTTCTTT. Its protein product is CASSLYGGPNTEAFF.

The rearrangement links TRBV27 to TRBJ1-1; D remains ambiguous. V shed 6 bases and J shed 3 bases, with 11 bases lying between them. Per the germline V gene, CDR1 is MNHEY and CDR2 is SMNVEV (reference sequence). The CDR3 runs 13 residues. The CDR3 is CASSPGFYTEAFF. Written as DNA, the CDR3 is TGTGCCAGCAGCCCGGGGTTTTACACTGAAGCTTTCTTT.

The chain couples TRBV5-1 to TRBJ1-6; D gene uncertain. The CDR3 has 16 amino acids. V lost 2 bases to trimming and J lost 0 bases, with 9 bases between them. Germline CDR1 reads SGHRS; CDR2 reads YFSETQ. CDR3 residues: CASSLSGSSYNSPLHF. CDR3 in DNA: TGCGCCAGCAGCTTAAGCGGGAGCTCCTATAATTCACCCCTCCACTTT.

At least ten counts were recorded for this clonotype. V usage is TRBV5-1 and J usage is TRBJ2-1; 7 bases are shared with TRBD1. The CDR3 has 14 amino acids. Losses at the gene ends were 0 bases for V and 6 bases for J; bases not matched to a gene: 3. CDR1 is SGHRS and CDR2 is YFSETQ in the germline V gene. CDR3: CASSLAGTVNEQFF. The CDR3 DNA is TGCGCCAGCAGCTTGGCCGGGACAGTCAATGAGCAGTTCTTC.

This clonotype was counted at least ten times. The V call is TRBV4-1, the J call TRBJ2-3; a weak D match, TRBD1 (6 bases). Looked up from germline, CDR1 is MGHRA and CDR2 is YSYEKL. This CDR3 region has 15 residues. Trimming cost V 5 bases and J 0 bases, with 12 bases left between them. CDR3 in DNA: TGCGCCAGCAGCGTGTGGGGGCGTAGCACAGATACGCAGTATTTT. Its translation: CASSVWGRSTDTQYF.

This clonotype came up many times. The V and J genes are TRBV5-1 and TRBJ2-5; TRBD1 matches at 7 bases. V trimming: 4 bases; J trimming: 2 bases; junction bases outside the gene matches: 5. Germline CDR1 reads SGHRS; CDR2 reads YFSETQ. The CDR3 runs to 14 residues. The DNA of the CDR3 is TGCGCCAGCAGCCCGGGACAGACACAAGAGACCCAGTACTTC. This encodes CASSPGQTQETQYF.

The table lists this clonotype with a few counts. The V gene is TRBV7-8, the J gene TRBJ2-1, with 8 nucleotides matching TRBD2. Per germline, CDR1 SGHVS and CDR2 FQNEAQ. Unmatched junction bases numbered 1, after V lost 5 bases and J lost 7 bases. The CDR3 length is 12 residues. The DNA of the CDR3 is TGTGCCAGCAGCCCTAGCGGGAATGAGCAGTTCTTC. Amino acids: CASSPSGNEQFF. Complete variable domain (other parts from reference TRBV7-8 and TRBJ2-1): GAGVSQSPRYKVAKRGQDVALRCDPISGHVSLFWYQQALGQGPEFLTYFQNEAQLDKSGLPSDRFFAERPEGSVSTLKIQRTQQEDSAVYLCASSPSGNEQFFGPGTRLTVL.